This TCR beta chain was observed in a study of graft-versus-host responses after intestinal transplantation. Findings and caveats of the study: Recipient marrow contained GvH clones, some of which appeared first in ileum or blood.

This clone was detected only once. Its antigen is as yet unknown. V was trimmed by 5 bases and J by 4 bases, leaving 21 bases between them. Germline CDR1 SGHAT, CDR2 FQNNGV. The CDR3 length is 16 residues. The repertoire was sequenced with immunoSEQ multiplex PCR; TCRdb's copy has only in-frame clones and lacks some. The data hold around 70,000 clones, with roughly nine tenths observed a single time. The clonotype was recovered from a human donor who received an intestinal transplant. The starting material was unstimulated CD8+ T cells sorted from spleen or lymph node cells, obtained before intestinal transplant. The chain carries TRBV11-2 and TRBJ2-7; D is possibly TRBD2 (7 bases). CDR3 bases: TGTGCCAGCAGCCCTTGGGGGGGGCCTAGGACATACGAGCAGTACTTC. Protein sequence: CASSPWGGPRTYEQYF.